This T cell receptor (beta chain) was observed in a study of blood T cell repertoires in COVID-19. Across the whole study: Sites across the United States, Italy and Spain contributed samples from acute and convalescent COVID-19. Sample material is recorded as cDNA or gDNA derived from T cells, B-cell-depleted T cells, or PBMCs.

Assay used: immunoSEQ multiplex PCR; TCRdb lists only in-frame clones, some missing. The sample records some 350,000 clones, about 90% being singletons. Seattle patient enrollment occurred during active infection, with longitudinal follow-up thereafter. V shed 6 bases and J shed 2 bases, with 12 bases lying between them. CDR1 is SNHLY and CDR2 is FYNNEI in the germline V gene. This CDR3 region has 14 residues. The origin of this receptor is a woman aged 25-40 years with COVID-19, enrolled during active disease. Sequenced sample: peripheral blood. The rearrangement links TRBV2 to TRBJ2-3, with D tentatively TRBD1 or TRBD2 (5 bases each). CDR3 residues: CASRELGVTDTQYF. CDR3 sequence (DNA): TGTGCCAGCAGGGAACTAGGGGTCACAGATACGCAGTATTTT.